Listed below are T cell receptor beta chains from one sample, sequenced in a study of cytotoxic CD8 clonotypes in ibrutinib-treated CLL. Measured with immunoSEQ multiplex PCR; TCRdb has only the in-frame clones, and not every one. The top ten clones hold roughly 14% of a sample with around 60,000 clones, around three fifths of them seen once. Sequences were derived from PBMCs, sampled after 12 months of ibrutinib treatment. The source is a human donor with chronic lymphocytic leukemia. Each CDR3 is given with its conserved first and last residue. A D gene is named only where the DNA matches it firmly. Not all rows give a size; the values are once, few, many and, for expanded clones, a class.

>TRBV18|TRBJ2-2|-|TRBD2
CASSSGTSGTGELFF
TGTGCCAGCTCATCCGGGACTAGCGGTACCGGGGAGCTGTTTTTT
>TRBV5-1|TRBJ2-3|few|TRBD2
CASSLALAGDWDTQYF
TGCGCCAGCAGCTTGGCGCTAGCGGGAGATTGGGATACGCAGTATTTT
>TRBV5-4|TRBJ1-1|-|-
CASSWTLNTEAFF
TGTGCCAGCAGCTGGACGCTGAACACTGAAGCTTTCTTT
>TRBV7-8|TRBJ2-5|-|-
CASGGPQETQYF
TGTGCCAGCGGGGGACCCCAAGAGACCCAGTACTTC
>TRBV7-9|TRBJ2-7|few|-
CASSLTGGGVDEQYF
TGTGCCAGCAGCTTAACCGGAGGGGGGGTAGACGAGCAGTACTTC
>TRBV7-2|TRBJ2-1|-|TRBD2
CASRPRGGSYNEQFF
TGTGCCAGCCGCCCCCGGGGCGGGAGCTACAATGAGCAGTTCTTC
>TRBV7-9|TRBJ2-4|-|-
CASRGVMNIQYF
TGTGCCAGCAGGGGGGTTATGAACATTCAGTACTTC
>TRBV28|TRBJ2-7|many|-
CASHQGGRYEQYF
TGTGCCAGCCACCAGGGGGGGCGCTACGAGCAGTACTTC
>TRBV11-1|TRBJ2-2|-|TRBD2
CASSSLPGLAGGSGELFF
TGTGCCAGCAGCTCTCTTCCGGGACTAGCGGGAGGTTCCGGGGAGCTGTTTTTT
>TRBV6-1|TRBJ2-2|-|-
CASSSLSAGSGELFF
TGTGCCAGCAGTTCTTTGTCCGCGGGATCCGGGGAGCTGTTTTTT
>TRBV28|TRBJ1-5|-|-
CASSSSLMGTNQPQHF
TGTGCCAGCAGTTCCAGTTTGATGGGTACCAATCAGCCCCAGCATTTT
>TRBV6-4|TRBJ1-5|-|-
CASSPFTGFNQPQHF
TGTGCCAGCAGTCCCTTTACAGGGTTCAATCAGCCCCAGCATTTT
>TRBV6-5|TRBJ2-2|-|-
CASKSRGLDTGELFF
TGTGCCAGCAAGTCGCGGGGATTGGACACCGGGGAGCTGTTTTTT
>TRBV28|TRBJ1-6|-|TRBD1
CASSYLDRGGSPLHF
TGTGCCAGCAGCTATCTTGACAGGGGTGGTTCACCCCTCCACTTT
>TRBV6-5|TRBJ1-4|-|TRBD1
CASRSGTANEKLFF
TGTGCCAGCAGATCCGGGACAGCTAATGAAAAACTGTTTTTT
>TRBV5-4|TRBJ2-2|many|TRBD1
CASSLRTGVLGELFF
TGTGCCAGCAGCCTCCGGACAGGGGTATTGGGGGAGCTGTTTTTT
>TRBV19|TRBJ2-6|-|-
CASSISGGQGANVLTF
TGTGCCAGTAGTATCAGTGGGGGGCAAGGGGCCAACGTCCTGACTTTC
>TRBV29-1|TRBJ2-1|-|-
CSVEKADSYNEQFF
TGCAGCGTTGAGAAAGCAGACTCCTACAATGAGCAGTTCTTC
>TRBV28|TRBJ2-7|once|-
CASSRTYEQYF
TGTGCCAGCAGCCGCACTTACGAGCAGTACTTC
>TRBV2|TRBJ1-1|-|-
CASSERGFEWGFDTEAFF
TGTGCCAGCAGTGAGCGGGGATTCGAGTGGGGGTTCGACACTGAAGCTTTCTTT
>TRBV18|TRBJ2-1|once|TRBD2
CASSALAGGPGDNEQFF
TGTGCCAGCTCAGCCCTAGCGGGAGGGCCGGGGGACAATGAGCAGTTCTTC
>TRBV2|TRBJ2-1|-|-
CASNAAVNEQFF
TGTGCCAGCAACGCGGCCGTGAATGAGCAGTTCTTC
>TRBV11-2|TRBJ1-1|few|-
CASSPERVNTEAFF
TGTGCCAGCAGCCCCGAGAGAGTGAACACTGAAGCTTTCTTT
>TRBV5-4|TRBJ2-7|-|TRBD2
CASSKRGAYEQYF
TGTGCCAGCAGCAAACGGGGGGCCTACGAGCAGTACTTC
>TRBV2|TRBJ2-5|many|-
CASSKDGQETQYF
TGTGCCAGCAGTAAGGACGGTCAAGAGACCCAGTACTTC
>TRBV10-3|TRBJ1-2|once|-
CAISETLMGQASYGYTF
TGTGCCATCAGTGAAACCTTAATGGGGCAGGCCTCCTATGGCTACACCTTC
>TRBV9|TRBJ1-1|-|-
CASSVASQNTEAFF
TGTGCCAGCAGCGTAGCGTCCCAAAACACTGAAGCTTTCTTT
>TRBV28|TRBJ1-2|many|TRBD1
CASSLSGQGVDGYTF
TGTGCCAGCAGTTTATCCGGACAGGGGGTGGATGGCTACACCTTC
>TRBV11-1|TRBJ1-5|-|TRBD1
CASSLDTGANQPQHF
TGTGCCAGCAGCTTGGACACAGGGGCCAATCAGCCCCAGCATTTT
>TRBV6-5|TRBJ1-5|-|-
CASRVVQGNQPQHF
TGTGCCAGCAGGGTGGTACAGGGAAATCAGCCCCAGCATTTT
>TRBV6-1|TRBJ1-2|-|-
CASSWGFGYTF
TGTGCCAGCAGTTGGGGTTTTGGCTACACCTTC
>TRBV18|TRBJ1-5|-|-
CASSPQGNNQPQHF
TGTGCCAGCTCGCCTCAGGGAAACAATCAGCCCCAGCATTTT
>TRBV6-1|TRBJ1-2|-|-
CASALGYGYTF
TGTGCCAGCGCCTTGGGGTATGGCTACACCTTC
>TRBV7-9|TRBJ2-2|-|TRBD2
CASSSPGLAGPNTGELFF
TGTGCCAGCAGCTCCCCGGGACTAGCGGGACCAAACACCGGGGAGCTGTTTTTT
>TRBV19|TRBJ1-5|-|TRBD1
CASSALLRDRVVGYSNQPQHF
TGTGCCAGTAGTGCACTATTACGGGACAGGGTGGTGGGGTATAGCAATCAGCCCCAGCATTTT
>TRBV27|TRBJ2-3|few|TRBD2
CASSLKSRLAGDTDTQYF
TGTGCCAGCAGTTTGAAATCCCGACTAGCGGGGGACACAGATACGCAGTATTTT